The T cell receptor (beta chain) described here comes from a study of shared clonotypes between healthy human individuals. Study results and caveats: Despite large depth, rarefaction showed incomplete sorted-subset sequencing. Since donors were few, the genetic and exposure-history diversity represented was limited. Researchers sampled only blood; tissue repertoires likely differ.

The germline V gene has CDR1 SQVTM and CDR2 ANQGSEA. CDR3 size: 13 residues. Trimming pared 7 bases from V and 1 base from J, leaving 14 bases between. A note on this clone: Its antigen is unidentified.

Naive CD8 populations comprised CD45RO-negative cells positively selected for CCR7, excluding terminally differentiated effector memory CD45RA+ cells. Generated by immunoSEQ multiplex PCR, the TCRdb table keeps only in-frame clones and is missing some. The sample lists about 2.2 million clones, around 93% occurring once. The clonotype comes from a man aged 18-30 years in good health. Some clones in this sample may be carry-over from other donors' samples. The sample taken for sequencing was naive CD8+ T cells from PBMCs. V is TRBV29-1 and J is TRBJ2-7; weak D call: TRBD1 (5 bases). The CDR3 loop reads CSAARQGSYEQYF. For the CDR3, the DNA is TGCAGCGCCGCCCGGCAGGGATCCTACGAGCAGTACTTC.